Listed below are T cell receptor beta chains from one sample, sequenced in a study of blood T cell repertoires in COVID-19. The data were produced by immunoSEQ multiplex PCR, yet TCRdb's version contains in-frame clones alone and is incomplete. The sample holds some 400,000 clones, 70% to 90% seen once. Material: peripheral blood. The receptors stem from a woman in her sixties with COVID-19, enrolled during active disease. The CDR3 runs from the conserved cysteine through the conserved F or W. The D gene is left open where the match is weak. Size is omitted from some rows. Given values are once, few, many or a class for expanded clones.

J | length | size | D | V | DNA | CDR3
TRBJ1-5 | 20 | - | TRBD1 | TRBV19 | TGTGCCAGTAGTATAGGAAGGGACAGGACTGGTTTAGTAAGCAATCAGCCCCAGCATTTT | CASSIGRDRTGLVSNQPQHF
TRBJ2-4 | 17 | - | TRBD2 | TRBV3-1/TRBV3-2 | TGTGCCAGCAGCCAAGGACCCGGACTAGACGCCAAAAACATTCAGTACTTC | CASSQGPGLDAKNIQYF
TRBJ2-3 | 16 | - | - | TRBV9 | TGTGCCAGCAGTGGCTCCCCAGGGGATCAAACAGATACGCAGTATTTT | CASSGSPGDQTDTQYF
TRBJ2-1 | 20 | - | TRBD2 | TRBV5-1 | TGCGCCAGCAGCTTGGATCGGCCTAGCGGGGGGGCCGGGTCCTACAATGAGCAGTTCTTC | CASSLDRPSGGAGSYNEQFF
TRBJ2-3 | 13 | - | - | TRBV4-2 | TGTGCCAGCCGCAAGGAGGGGCCGGATACGCAGTATTTT | CASRKEGPDTQYF
TRBJ2-7 | 13 | - | TRBD2 | TRBV6-5 | TGTGCCAGCAAAGGGACTAGCGATAGCGAGCAGTACTTC | CASKGTSDSEQYF
TRBJ1-1 | 14 | - | TRBD1 | TRBV27 | TGTGCCAGCAGGATGACAGGGGGCAACACTGAAGCTTTCTTT | CASRMTGGNTEAFF
TRBJ2-7 | 14 | - | TRBD2 | TRBV3-1/TRBV3-2 | TGTGCCAGCAGCCAATTTTCTAGCGGGTACGAGCAGTACTTC | CASSQFSSGYEQYF
TRBJ2-2 | 13 | - | - | TRBV3-1/TRBV3-2 | TGTGCCAGCAGGAGGGCCGACACCGGGGAGCTGTTTTTT | CASRRADTGELFF
TRBJ1-1 | 14 | - | - | TRBV19 | TGTGCCAGTACCCCCTCTACAGGATTCACTGAAGCTTTCTTT | CASTPSTGFTEAFF
TRBJ1-5 | 14 | - | TRBD1 | TRBV28 | TGTGCCAGCAGTCCCTGGACAGGGGGTCAGCCCCAGCATTTT | CASSPWTGGQPQHF
TRBJ2-2 | 18 | - | TRBD2 | TRBV5-8 | TGTGCCAGCAGCTTCATCCCCCTAGCGGGGGTTTCCACCGGGGAGCTGTTTTTT | CASSFIPLAGVSTGELFF
TRBJ1-4 | 17 | - | TRBD1 | TRBV15 | TGTGCCACCAGCAGAGTAGGGCAGGGGGGAATTAATGAAAAACTGTTTTTT | CATSRVGQGGINEKLFF
TRBJ1-2 | 15 | - | TRBD1 | TRBV7-3 | TGTGCCAGCAGCCCAGCGGGACAGGGGGCCTATGGCTACACCTTC | CASSPAGQGAYGYTF
TRBJ1-2 | 15 | - | TRBD1 | TRBV6-5 | TGTGCCAGCAGTTACCTGGCGACAGGGGACTATGGCTACACCTTC | CASSYLATGDYGYTF
TRBJ1-1 | 15 | - | TRBD1 | TRBV3-1/TRBV3-2 | TGTGCCAGCAGCCCCCGGGACAGGGTGAGCACTGAAGCTTTCTTT | CASSPRDRVSTEAFF
TRBJ2-3 | 14 | - | - | TRBV27 | TGTGCCAGCAGTCTTGCGGGCAACACAGATACGCAGTATTTT | CASSLAGNTDTQYF
TRBJ2-7 | 13 | - | - | TRBV7-9 | TGTGCCAGCAGTTTCGACATCCTCTACGAGCAGTACTTC | CASSFDILYEQYF
TRBJ2-7 | 15 | - | TRBD2 | TRBV15 | TGTGCCACCAGCAGAGAGCGGGGGGGTTCCTACGAGCAGTACTTC | CATSRERGGSYEQYF
TRBJ1-1 | 13 | - | - | TRBV19 | TGTGCCAGCCAACTAGGCCCGGGGACTGAAGCTTTCTTT | CASQLGPGTEAFF
TRBJ1-5 | 14 | - | TRBD1 | TRBV28 | TGTGCCAGCAGTATCGACAGGGGGCACCAGCCCCAGCATTTT | CASSIDRGHQPQHF
TRBJ1-1 | 18 | few | - | TRBV4-1 | TGCGCCAGCAGCCTCCCTGGGGGGGGCAGTAGGAGGAACACTGAAGCTTTCTTT | CASSLPGGGSRRNTEAFF
TRBJ1-5 | 14 | - | - | TRBV2 | TGTGCCAGCAGCGGACTTGATGGCAATCAGCCCCAGCATTTT | CASSGLDGNQPQHF
TRBJ1-1 | 15 | few | - | TRBV7-3 | TGTGCCAGCAGCTCCGAGGGAGACCCTCAGGAGGAAGCTTTCTTT | CASSSEGDPQEEAFF
TRBJ2-5 | 20 | - | TRBD2 | TRBV6-1 | TGTGCCAGCAGTGACTACACCGGACTAGCGGGGGGACTGTACCAAGAGACCCAGTACTTC | CASSDYTGLAGGLYQETQYF
TRBJ1-1 | 16 | - | - | TRBV5-1 | TGCGCCAGCAGCTTGGTGCGGGGCGAGGGAGACACTGAAGCTTTCTTT | CASSLVRGEGDTEAFF
TRBJ2-5 | 17 | - | TRBD1 | TRBV9 | TGTGCCAGCAGCGTAGGGCTTGGGGGACAGGGTCAAGAGACCCAGTACTTC | CASSVGLGGQGQETQYF
TRBJ2-3 | 13 | - | - | TRBV10-1 | TGCGCCAGCAGTGAGGTAGCCCCAGATACGCAGTATTTT | CASSEVAPDTQYF
TRBJ1-2 | 13 | - | - | TRBV12-3/TRBV12-4 | TGTGCCAGCAGTTTAAGGGGGAGCCATGGCTACACCTTC | CASSLRGSHGYTF
TRBJ1-1 | 13 | - | - | TRBV4-1 | TGCGCCAGCAGCCTTAAGCTCGAGAAGGAAGCTTTCTTT | CASSLKLEKEAFF
TRBJ2-7 | 13 | - | TRBD1 | TRBV9 | TGTGCCAGCAGTGGGGACAGGCCCTACGAGCAGTACTTC | CASSGDRPYEQYF
TRBJ1-2 | 16 | - | TRBD1 | TRBV4-1 | TGCGCCAGCAGCCAAACCCCCGGGACAGGGGTTGATGGCTACACCTTC | CASSQTPGTGVDGYTF
TRBJ1-2 | 16 | - | TRBD1 | TRBV18 | TGTGCCAGCTCACCTTCTTTAAACAGGGGGCTAAGTGGCTACACCTTC | CASSPSLNRGLSGYTF
TRBJ2-7 | 12 | many | - | TRBV5-6 | TGTGCCAGCAGCCATGAGGACAGCGAGCAGTACTTC | CASSHEDSEQYF
TRBJ2-7 | 14 | few | - | TRBV18 | TGTGCCAGCTCACCCCCAGGGCGGCCCTACGAGCAGTACTTC | CASSPPGRPYEQYF
TRBJ2-2 | 15 | - | TRBD1 | TRBV5-1 | TGCGCCAGCAGCTTGGAGACAGGGTTCACCGGGGAGCTGTTTTTT | CASSLETGFTGELFF
TRBJ1-1 | 13 | once | TRBD1 | TRBV5-1 | TGCGCCAGCAGCTTGGGACAGGGTTTGGAAGCTTTCTTT | CASSLGQGLEAFF
TRBJ2-7 | 15 | - | TRBD1 | TRBV28 | TGTGCCAGCAGTTTAAGGAACAGGGGGACCTACGAGCAGTACTTC | CASSLRNRGTYEQYF
TRBJ2-5 | 15 | - | TRBD1 | TRBV7-2 | TGTGCCAGCAGCTGGGGGACAGGGACAGGCGAGACCCAGTACTTC | CASSWGTGTGETQYF
TRBJ1-4 | 14 | - | - | TRBV19 | TGTGCCAGTAGTATCGGGAACGGACTTATGGGACTGTTTTTT | CASSIGNGLMGLFF